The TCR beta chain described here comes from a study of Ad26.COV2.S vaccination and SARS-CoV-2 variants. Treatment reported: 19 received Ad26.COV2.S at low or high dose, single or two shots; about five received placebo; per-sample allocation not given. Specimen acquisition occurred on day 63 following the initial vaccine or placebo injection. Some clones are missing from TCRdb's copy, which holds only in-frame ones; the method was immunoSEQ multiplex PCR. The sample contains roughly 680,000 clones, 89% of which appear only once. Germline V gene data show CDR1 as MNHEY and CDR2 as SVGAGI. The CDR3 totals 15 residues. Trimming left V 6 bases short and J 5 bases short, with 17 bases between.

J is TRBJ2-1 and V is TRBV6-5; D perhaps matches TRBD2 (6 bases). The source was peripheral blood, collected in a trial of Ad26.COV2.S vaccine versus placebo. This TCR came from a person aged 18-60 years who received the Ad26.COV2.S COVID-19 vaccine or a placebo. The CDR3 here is CASRGPWGLHNEQFF. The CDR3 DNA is TGTGCCAGCAGGGGGCCCTGGGGACTCCACAATGAGCAGTTCTTC.